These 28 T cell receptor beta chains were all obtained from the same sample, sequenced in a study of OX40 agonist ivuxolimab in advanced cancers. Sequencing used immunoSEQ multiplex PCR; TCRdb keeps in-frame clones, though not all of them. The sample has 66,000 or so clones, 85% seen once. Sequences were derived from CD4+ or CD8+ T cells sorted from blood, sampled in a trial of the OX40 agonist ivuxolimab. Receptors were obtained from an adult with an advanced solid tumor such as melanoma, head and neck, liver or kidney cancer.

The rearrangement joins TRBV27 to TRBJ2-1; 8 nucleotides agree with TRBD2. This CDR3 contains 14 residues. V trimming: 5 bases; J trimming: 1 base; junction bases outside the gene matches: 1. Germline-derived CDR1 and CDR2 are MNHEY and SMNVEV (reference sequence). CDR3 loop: CASSQRESYNEQFF. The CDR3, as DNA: TGTGCCAGCAGTCAGCGGGAGTCCTACAATGAGCAGTTCTTC.

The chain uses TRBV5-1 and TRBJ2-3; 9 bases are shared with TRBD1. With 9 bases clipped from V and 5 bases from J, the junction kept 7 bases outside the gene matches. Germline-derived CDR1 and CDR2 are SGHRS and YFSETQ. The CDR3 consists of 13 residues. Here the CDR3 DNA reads TGCGCCACCGCGGGACAGGGCATAGATACGCAGTATTTT. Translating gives CATAGQGIDTQYF.

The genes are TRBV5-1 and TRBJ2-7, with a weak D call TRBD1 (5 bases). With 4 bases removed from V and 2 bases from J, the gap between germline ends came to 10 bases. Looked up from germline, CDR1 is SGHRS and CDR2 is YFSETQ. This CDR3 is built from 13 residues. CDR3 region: CASSPDRAYEQYF. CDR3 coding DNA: TGCGCCAGCAGCCCCGACAGAGCCTACGAGCAGTACTTC.

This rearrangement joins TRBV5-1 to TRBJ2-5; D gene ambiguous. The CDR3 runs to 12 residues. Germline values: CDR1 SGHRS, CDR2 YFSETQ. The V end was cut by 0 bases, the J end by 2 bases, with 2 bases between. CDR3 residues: CASSLGQETQYF. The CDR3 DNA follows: TGCGCCAGCAGCTTGGGACAAGAGACCCAGTACTTC. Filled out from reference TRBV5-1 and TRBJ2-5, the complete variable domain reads KAGVTQTPRYLIKTRGQQVTLSCSPISGHRSVSWYQQTPGQGLQFLFEYFSETQRNKGNFPGRFSGRQFSNSRSEMNVSTLELGDSALYLCASSLGQETQYFGPGTRLLVL.

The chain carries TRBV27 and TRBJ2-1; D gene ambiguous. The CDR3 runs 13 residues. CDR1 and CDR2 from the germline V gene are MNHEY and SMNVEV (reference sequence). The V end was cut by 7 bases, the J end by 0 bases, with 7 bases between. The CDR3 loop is CASKGSSYNEQFF. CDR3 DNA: TGTGCCAGCAAGGGAAGCTCCTACAATGAGCAGTTCTTC.

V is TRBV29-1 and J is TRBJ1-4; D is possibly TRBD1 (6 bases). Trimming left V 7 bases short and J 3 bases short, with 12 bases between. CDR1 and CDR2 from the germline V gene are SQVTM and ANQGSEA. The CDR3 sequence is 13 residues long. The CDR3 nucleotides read TGCAGCGGCTACAGGGACCCTAATGAAAAACTGTTTTTT. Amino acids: CSGYRDPNEKLFF.

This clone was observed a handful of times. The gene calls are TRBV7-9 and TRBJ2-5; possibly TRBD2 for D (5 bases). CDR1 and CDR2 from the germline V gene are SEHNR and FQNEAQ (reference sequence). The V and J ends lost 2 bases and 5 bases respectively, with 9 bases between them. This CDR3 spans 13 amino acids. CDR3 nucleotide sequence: TGTGCCAGCAGCTTACTAAGCGGCGAGACCCAGTACTTC. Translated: CASSLLSGETQYF.

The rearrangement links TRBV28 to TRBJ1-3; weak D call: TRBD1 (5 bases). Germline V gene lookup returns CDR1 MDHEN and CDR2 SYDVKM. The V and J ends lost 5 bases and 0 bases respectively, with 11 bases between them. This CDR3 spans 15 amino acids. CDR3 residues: CASSPSGGSGNTIYF. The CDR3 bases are TGTGCCAGCAGTCCCTCTGGGGGCTCTGGAAACACCATATATTTT.

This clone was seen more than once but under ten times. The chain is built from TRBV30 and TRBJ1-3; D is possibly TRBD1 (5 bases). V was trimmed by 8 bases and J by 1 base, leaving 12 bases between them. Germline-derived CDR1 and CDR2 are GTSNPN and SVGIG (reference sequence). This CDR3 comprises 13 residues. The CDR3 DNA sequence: TGTGCCGTCCGGGGCAGGTCTGGAAACACCATATATTTT. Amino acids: CAVRGRSGNTIYF. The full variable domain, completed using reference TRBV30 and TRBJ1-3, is SQTIHQWPATLVQPVGSPLSLECTVEGTSNPNLYWYRQAAGRGLQLLFYSVGIGQISSEVPQNLSASRPQDRQFILSSKKLLLSDSGFYLCAVRGRSGNTIYFGEGSWLTVV.

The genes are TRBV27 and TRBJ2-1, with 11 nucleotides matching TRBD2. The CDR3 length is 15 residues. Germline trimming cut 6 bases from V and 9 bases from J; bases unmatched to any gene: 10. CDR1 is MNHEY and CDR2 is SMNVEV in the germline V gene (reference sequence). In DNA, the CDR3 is TGTGCCAGCAGCATCTCTAGCGGGGGGAGAGGTGAGCAGTTCTTC. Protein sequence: CASSISSGGRGEQFF.

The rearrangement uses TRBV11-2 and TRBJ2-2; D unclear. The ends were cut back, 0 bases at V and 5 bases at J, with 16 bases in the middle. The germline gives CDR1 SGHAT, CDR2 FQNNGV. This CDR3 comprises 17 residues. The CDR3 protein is CASSLDLGRSRTGELFF. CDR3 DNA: TGTGCCAGCAGCTTAGATCTTGGCAGGTCGAGGACCGGGGAGCTGTTTTTT.

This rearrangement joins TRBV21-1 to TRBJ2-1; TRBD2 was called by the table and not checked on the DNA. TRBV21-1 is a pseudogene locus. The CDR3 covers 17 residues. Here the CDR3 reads CASSKVGLAGGMDEQFF. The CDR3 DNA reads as TGTGCCAGCAGCAAAGTAGGACTAGCGGGGGGAATGGATGAGCAGTTCTTC.

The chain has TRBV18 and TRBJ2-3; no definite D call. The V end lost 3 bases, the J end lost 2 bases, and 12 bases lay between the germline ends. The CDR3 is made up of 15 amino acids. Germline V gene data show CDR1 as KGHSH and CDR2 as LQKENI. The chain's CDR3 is CASSPGERNTDTQYF. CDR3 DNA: TGTGCCAGCTCACCTGGGGAACGAAACACAGATACGCAGTATTTT.

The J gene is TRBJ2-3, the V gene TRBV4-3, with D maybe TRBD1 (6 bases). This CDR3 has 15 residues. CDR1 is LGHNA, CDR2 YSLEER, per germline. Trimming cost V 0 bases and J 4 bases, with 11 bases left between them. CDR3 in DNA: TGCGCCAGCAGCCAAGATAGGACAGATGCAGATACGCAGTATTTT. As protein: CASSQDRTDADTQYF.

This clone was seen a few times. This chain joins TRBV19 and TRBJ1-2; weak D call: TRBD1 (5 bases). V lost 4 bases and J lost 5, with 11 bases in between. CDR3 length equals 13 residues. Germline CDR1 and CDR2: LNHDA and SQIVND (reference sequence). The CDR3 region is CASSRDGAYGYTF. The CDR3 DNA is TGTGCCAGTAGTAGGGACGGGGCTTATGGCTACACCTTC.

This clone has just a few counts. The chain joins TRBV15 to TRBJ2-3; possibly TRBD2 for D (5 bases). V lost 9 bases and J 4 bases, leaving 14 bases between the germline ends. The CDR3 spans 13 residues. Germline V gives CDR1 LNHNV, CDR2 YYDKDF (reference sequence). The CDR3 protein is CATRPGSADTQYF. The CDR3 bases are TGTGCCACTAGACCGGGTAGCGCAGATACGCAGTATTTT.

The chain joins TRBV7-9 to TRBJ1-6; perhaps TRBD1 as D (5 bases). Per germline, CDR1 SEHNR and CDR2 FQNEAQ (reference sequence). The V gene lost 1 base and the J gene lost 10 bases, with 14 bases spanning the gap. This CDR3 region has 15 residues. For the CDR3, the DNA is TGTGCCAGCAGCTTAGTGGCAGGGAGAGGGTCACCCCTCCACTTT. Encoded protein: CASSLVAGRGSPLHF.

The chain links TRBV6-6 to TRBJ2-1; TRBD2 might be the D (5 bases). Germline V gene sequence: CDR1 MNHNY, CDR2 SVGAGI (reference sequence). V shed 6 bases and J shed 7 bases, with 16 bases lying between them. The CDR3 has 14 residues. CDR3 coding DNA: TGTGCCAGCAGAGCCCCTACTAGTTTAAATGAGCAGTTCTTC. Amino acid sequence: CASRAPTSLNEQFF.

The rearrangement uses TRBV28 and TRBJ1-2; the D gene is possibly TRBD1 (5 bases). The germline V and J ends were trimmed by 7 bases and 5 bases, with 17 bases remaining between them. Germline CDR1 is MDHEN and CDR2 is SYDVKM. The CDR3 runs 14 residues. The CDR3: CASKKNGALYGYTF. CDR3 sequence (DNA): TGTGCCAGCAAAAAGAACGGGGCTTTATATGGCTACACCTTC.

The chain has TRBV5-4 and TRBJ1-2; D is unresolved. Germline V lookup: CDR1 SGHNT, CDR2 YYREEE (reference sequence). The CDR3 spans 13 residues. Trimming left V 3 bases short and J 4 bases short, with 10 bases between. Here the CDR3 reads CASSSAATYGYTF. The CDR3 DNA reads TGTGCCAGCAGCTCGGCTGCGACCTATGGCTACACCTTC. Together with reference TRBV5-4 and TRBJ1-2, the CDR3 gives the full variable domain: ETGVTQSPTHLIKTRGQQVTLRCSSQSGHNTVSWYQQALGQGPQFIFQYYREEENGRGNFPPRFSGLQFPNYSSELNVNALELDDSALYLCASSSAATYGYTFGSGTRLTVV.

In DNA form, the CDR3 reads TGTGCCACCAGCAGAGGGGGATACAATGAGCAGTTCTTC. It specifies CATSRGGYNEQFF. This sequence joins TRBV15 and TRBJ2-1; no firm D call. Trimming pared 1 base from V and 4 bases from J, leaving 5 bases between. The V gene's germline CDR1 is LNHNV and CDR2 YYDKDF (reference sequence). This CDR3 has 13 amino acids.

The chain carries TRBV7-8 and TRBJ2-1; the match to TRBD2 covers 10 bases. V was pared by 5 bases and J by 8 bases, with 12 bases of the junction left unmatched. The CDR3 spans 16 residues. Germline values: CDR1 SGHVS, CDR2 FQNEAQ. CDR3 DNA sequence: TGTGCCAGCAGCACCATAGCGGGAGGCCGTAGGTATGAGCAGTTCTTC. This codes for CASSTIAGGRRYEQFF.

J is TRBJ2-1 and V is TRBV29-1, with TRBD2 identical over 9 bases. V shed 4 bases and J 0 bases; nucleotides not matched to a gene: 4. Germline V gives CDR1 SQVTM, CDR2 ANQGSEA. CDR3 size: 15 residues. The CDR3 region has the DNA TGCAGCGTTGGGTCAGCGGGGGGCTCCTACAATGAGCAGTTCTTC. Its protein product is CSVGSAGGSYNEQFF.

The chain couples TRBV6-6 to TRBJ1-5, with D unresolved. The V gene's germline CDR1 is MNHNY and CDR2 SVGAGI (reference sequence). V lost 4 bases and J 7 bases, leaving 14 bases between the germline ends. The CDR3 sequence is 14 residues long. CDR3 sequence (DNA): TGTGCCAGCAGTTTGAATCGAGTCCGCCAGCCCCAGCATTTT. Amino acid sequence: CASSLNRVRQPQHF.

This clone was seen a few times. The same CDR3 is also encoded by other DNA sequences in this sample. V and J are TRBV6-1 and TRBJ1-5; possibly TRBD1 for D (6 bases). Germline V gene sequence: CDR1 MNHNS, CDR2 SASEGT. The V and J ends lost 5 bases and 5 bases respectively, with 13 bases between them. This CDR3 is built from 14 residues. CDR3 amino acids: CASSKGQTDQPQHF. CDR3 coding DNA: TGTGCCAGCAGTAAAGGACAGACAGATCAGCCCCAGCATTTT.

In nucleotides, the CDR3 is TGCGCCAGCAGCCGGTCCGGGACAGATGAAAAACTGTTTTTT. It translates to CASSRSGTDEKLFF. The chain joins TRBV5-1 to TRBJ1-4; TRBD1 matches at 7 bases. With V trimmed by 4 bases and J by 6 bases, 6 bases remained unmatched. The germline gives CDR1 SGHRS, CDR2 YFSETQ. CDR3 length: 14 amino acids.

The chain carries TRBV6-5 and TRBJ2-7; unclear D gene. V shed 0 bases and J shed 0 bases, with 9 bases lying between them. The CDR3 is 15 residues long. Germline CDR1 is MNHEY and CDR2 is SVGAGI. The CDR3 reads CASSYSLKSSYEQYF. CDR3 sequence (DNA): TGTGCCAGCAGTTACTCGCTAAAGAGCTCCTACGAGCAGTACTTC.

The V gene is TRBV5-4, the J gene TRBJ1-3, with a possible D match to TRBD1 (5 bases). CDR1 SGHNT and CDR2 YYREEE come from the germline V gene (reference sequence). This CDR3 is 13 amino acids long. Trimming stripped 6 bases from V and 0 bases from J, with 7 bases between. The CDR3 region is CASKGSSGNTIYF. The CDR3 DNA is TGTGCCAGCAAGGGGAGCTCTGGAAACACCATATATTTT.